One and the same sample provided the 13 T cell receptor beta chains below, sequenced in a study of siplizumab effects on memory and regulatory T cells. Generated by immunoSEQ multiplex PCR, the TCRdb table keeps only in-frame clones and is missing some. The table records some 97,000 clones, 91% of them present only once. The material sequenced was CD4+ T cells sorted from blood. The receptors come from a human donor in good health. Some clones in this sample may be carry-over from other donors' samples.

The gene calls are TRBV14 and TRBJ2-4; D possibly corresponds to TRBD2 (6 bases). The ends were cut back, 0 bases at V and 0 bases at J, with 9 bases in the middle. The CDR3 length is 16 residues. Germline V gene data show CDR1 as SGHDN and CDR2 as FVKESK. The CDR3 sequence: CASSQDPGGAKNIQYF. CDR3 coding DNA: TGTGCCAGCAGCCAAGATCCCGGGGGAGCCAAAAACATTCAGTACTTC.

The chain employs TRBV25-1 and TRBJ1-4; D is perhaps TRBD1 (5 bases). The V end lost 8 bases, the J end lost 7 bases, and 17 bases lay between the germline ends. CDR1 is MGHDK, CDR2 SYGVNS, per germline. The CDR3 runs to 14 residues. This CDR3 is CASSPAGLGEKLFF. The CDR3 nucleotides read TGTGCCAGCTCACCGGCGGGGCTGGGTGAAAAACTGTTTTTT.

This chain links TRBV5-1 with TRBJ2-3, with D hard to call. Germline lookup yields CDR1 SGHRS and CDR2 YFSETQ. V was shortened by 0 bases and J by 0 bases, with 5 bases between the two germline ends. The CDR3 has 14 residues. Here the CDR3 reads CASSLVSSTDTQYF. For the CDR3, the DNA is TGCGCCAGCAGCTTGGTGTCTAGCACAGATACGCAGTATTTT.

The genes are TRBV7-2 and TRBJ2-5; weak D call: TRBD1 (5 bases). Per the germline V gene, CDR1 is SGHTA and CDR2 is FQGNSA. The CDR3 covers 14 residues. Deletions cut 2 bases from V and 2 bases from J, with 9 bases between. In nucleotides, the CDR3 is TGTGCCAGCAGCTTATGGGGCCTACAAGAGACCCAGTACTTC. It codes for CASSLWGLQETQYF.

The rearrangement links TRBV5-1 to TRBJ1-1, with D tentatively TRBD1 (5 bases). The CDR3 has 15 residues. Per germline, CDR1 SGHRS and CDR2 YFSETQ. Trimming pared 2 bases from V and 2 bases from J, leaving 13 bases between. The CDR3: CASSLNGASNTEAFF. The CDR3, as DNA: TGCGCCAGCAGCTTAAATGGGGCCTCTAACACTGAAGCTTTCTTT.

This clone was observed once. The chain links TRBV28 to TRBJ2-5, with 10 bases matching TRBD2. Trimming cost V 7 bases and J 5 bases; bases outside gene matches: 13. The CDR3 consists of 16 residues. The germline CDR1 and CDR2 sequences are MDHEN and SYDVKM. The CDR3 region is CASTSGRARPGETQYF. The CDR3 DNA reads TGTGCCAGCACCAGCGGGAGGGCCCGCCCGGGGGAGACCCAGTACTTC.

This chain joins TRBV5-4 and TRBJ2-7; 8 bases line up with TRBD2. The CDR3 loop spans 15 amino acids. CDR1 and CDR2 (germline): SGHNT, YYREEE (reference sequence). V lost 1 base, J lost 2 bases, and 5 bases stayed unmatched. The CDR3 bases are TGTGCCAGCAGCTTGAGCGGGAGTCGTGCCTACGAGCAGTACTTC. Its protein is CASSLSGSRAYEQYF.

The V and J genes are TRBV19 and TRBJ1-3, with no clear D. The CDR3 loop spans 14 amino acids. V lost 10 bases and J lost 4, with 17 bases in between. Per the germline V gene, CDR1 is LNHDA and CDR2 is SQIVND (reference sequence). This CDR3 reads CATSGRGSGNTIYF. The CDR3 nucleotides are TGTGCCACTAGCGGACGAGGAAGCGGAAACACCATATATTTT.

The chain links TRBV9 to TRBJ1-1; D is ambiguous. Germline V gives CDR1 SGDLS, CDR2 YYNGEE. Trimming took off 4 bases at V and 3 bases at J, with 13 bases between the two ends. CDR3 length: 14 amino acids. Here the CDR3 DNA reads TGTGCCAGCAGCAAGGATCGGTGGGACACTGAAGCTTTCTTT. Translation: CASSKDRWDTEAFF.

This clone showed up just a few times. The V and J genes are TRBV27 and TRBJ1-3, with a weak D call TRBD1 (6 bases). The V gene lost 3 bases and the J gene lost 2 bases, with 8 bases spanning the gap. Germline V CDR1 and CDR2: MNHEY, SMNVEV (reference sequence). This CDR3 has 14 amino acids. The CDR3 nucleotides are TGTGCCAGCAGTTTTACAGGGACTGGAAACACCATATATTTT. This encodes CASSFTGTGNTIYF.

V is TRBV19 and J is TRBJ2-5; 9 bases map to TRBD1. The end of the DNA is better explained by TRBJ2-7, so the J call may be wrong. The CDR3 spans 16 residues. Germline V gene lookup returns CDR1 LNHDA and CDR2 SQIVND (reference sequence). The CDR3 region has the DNA TGTGCCAGTAGTATAGCCGAGGGGACAGGGAGAGGCGAGCAGTACTTC. Residues: CASSIAEGTGRGEQYF.

The rearrangement links TRBV5-6 to TRBJ2-7, with D possibly TRBD1 on 5 matching bases. Germline CDR1 reads SGHDT; CDR2 reads YYEEEE. This CDR3 has 14 residues. With 4 bases removed from V and 1 base from J, the gap between germline ends came to 12 bases. CDR3 nucleotide sequence: TGTGCCAGCAGCACCACAAGGGGATCCTACGAGCAGTACTTC. It translates to CASSTTRGSYEQYF.

The V call is TRBV7-9, the J call TRBJ2-6; D remains ambiguous. CDR3 size: 15 residues. Trimming shortened V by 1 base and J by 0 bases, and 4 bases separated the two germline ends. The V gene's germline CDR1 is SEHNR and CDR2 FQNEAQ (reference sequence). The CDR3: CASSLGPSGANVLTF. The CDR3 nucleotides are TGTGCCAGCAGCTTAGGGCCCTCTGGGGCCAACGTCCTGACTTTC. Together with reference TRBV7-9 and TRBJ2-6, the CDR3 gives the full variable domain: DTGVSQNPRHKITKRGQNVTFRCDPISEHNRLYWYRQTLGQGPEFLTYFQNEAQLEKSRLLSDRFSAERPKGSFSTLEIQRTEQGDSAMYLCASSLGPSGANVLTFGAGSRLTVL.